Following are 13 T cell receptor beta chains from one sample sequenced in a study of T cells in Graves' hyperthyroidism and ophthalmopathy. The source material, RNA transcripts, was used to amplify TCR beta CDR3 regions. The primer set for the first-round RT-PCR of the TCR CDR3 was HTBI. TCRdb called the multiplex PCR reads again in MiXCR, with one record for every CDR3 protein. The data show 280,000 or so distinct CDR3 sequences, with about 15% seen just once and around 30% held by the top ten. Sequencing input: blood. These receptors were obtained from a woman in her fifties or sixties with Graves' hyperthyroidism that later progressed to Graves' ophthalmopathy.

This clonotype was recorded at least ten times. J is TRBJ1-5 and V is TRBV11-1; D is uncertain. The V gene lost 5 bases and the J gene lost 0 bases, with 8 bases spanning the gap. Looked up from germline, CDR1 is SGHAT and CDR2 is FQDESV (reference sequence). The CDR3 contains 14 residues. The CDR3 nucleotides read TGTGCCAGCAGCGAGGGATATAGCAATCAGCCCCAGCATTTT. Translation: CASSEGYSNQPQHF. Looking up the rest from reference TRBV11-1 and TRBJ1-5 gives the full variable domain: EAEVAQSPRYKITEKSQAVAFWCDPISGHATLYWYRQILGQGPELLVQFQDESVVDDSQLPKDRFSAERLKGVDSTLKIQPAELGDSAMYLCASSEGYSNQPQHFGDGTRLSIL.

The chain couples TRBV6-1 to TRBJ1-5, with 8 bases identical to TRBD1. Losses at the gene ends were 8 bases for V and 8 bases for J; bases not matched to a gene: 14. Germline V gene lookup returns CDR1 MNHNS and CDR2 SASEGT. The CDR3 runs to 15 residues. The CDR3 coding sequence is TGTGCCAGCGTATTCCCCAGGGGGCCCGGTAAGCCCCAGCATTTT. Translated: CASVFPRGPGKPQHF.

This clonotype has more than one count but fewer than ten. The rearrangement links TRBV7-3 to TRBJ2-4; D is uncertain. The V and J ends lost 1 base and 5 bases respectively, with 6 bases between them. The germline V gene has CDR1 SGHTA and CDR2 FQGTGA. The CDR3 spans 13 residues. The CDR3 sequence is CASSLNRQNIQYF. The DNA for the CDR3 is TGTGCCAGCAGCTTAAATAGACAAAACATTCAGTACTTC.

This clonotype has ten or more counts. This sequence joins TRBV7-2 and TRBJ2-2; 10 nucleotides agree with TRBD2. The CDR3 runs to 15 residues. The germline CDR1 and CDR2 sequences are SGHTA and FQGNSA. The trim removed 8 bases at V and 6 bases at J, leaving 9 bases unmatched. CDR3 loop: CASVRLAGVSGELFF. CDR3 coding DNA: TGTGCCAGCGTACGGCTAGCGGGAGTATCCGGGGAGCTGTTTTTT. Together with reference TRBV7-2 and TRBJ2-2, the CDR3 gives the full variable domain: GAGVSQSPSNKVTEKGKDVELRCDPISGHTALYWYRQSLGQGLEFLIYFQGNSAPDKSGLPSDRFSAERTGGSVSTLTIQRTQQEDSAVYLCASVRLAGVSGELFFGEGSRLTVL.

This chain connects TRBV2 to TRBJ1-3; the D gene is possibly TRBD1 (5 bases). V lost 3 bases to trimming and J lost 0 bases, with 12 bases between them. Germline-derived CDR1 and CDR2 are SNHLY and FYNNEI. The CDR3 totals 16 residues. Here the CDR3 DNA reads TGTGCCAGCAGTGATCCCCCCGGGGCCTCTGGAAACACCATATATTTT. This translates into CASSDPPGASGNTIYF.

There are many counts of this clonotype. The chain couples TRBV7-9 to TRBJ2-5; 8 bases fit TRBD1. Trimming at V came to 2 bases and at J to 5 bases, leaving 7 bases not matched to a gene. This CDR3 spans 15 amino acids. Germline V lookup: CDR1 SEHNR, CDR2 FQNEAQ (reference sequence). CDR3 bases: TGTGCCAGCAGCTTACAGGGGGCAGTTGAGGAGACCCAGTACTTC. As protein: CASSLQGAVEETQYF.

This clonotype was counted ten times or more. The chain uses TRBV28 and TRBJ2-7, with a tentative D call TRBD1 (6 bases). This CDR3 has 14 residues. V shed 3 bases and J shed 4 bases, with 13 bases lying between them. The V gene's germline CDR1 is MDHEN and CDR2 SYDVKM. The CDR3 spells CASSFVRGLYEQYF. In DNA form, the CDR3 reads TGTGCCAGCAGTTTCGTCAGGGGATTATACGAGCAGTACTTC.

This clonotype appeared many times. This rearrangement joins TRBV18 to TRBJ1-4; no definite D call. V shed 2 bases and J shed 5 bases, with 15 bases lying between them. This CDR3 region has 16 residues. Per the germline V gene, CDR1 is KGHSH and CDR2 is LQKENI. The CDR3 region has the DNA TGTGCCAGCTCACCAGACACTCGACGGATAAATGAAAAACTGTTTTTT. Its translation is CASSPDTRRINEKLFF.

This sequence joins TRBV5-6 and TRBJ2-7; 8 positions agree with TRBD2. The CDR3 loop spans 15 amino acids. From germline, CDR1 is SGHDT and CDR2 YYEEEE. Trimming removed 0 bases from V and 5 bases from J; junction bases left unmatched: 7. The chain's CDR3 is CASSLAISGRHEQYF. CDR3 DNA sequence: TGTGCCAGCAGCTTGGCCATCAGCGGGAGACACGAGCAGTACTTC.

Notes on this clonotype: Possible read error: a much larger clone is one base away. The chain combines TRBV18 with TRBJ2-7; 8 nucleotides match TRBD1. Germline-derived CDR1 and CDR2 are KGHSH and LQKENI. Trimming removed 5 bases from V and 6 bases from J; junction bases left unmatched: 9. The CDR3 is made up of 14 amino acids. The CDR3 sequence is CASSERTGRVEQYF. The CDR3, as DNA: TGTGCCAGCTCAGAAAGGACAGGGCGGGTCGAGCAGTACTTC.

The chain joins TRBV6-1 to TRBJ2-5; no reliable D call. The V end lost 1 base, the J end lost 3 bases, and 9 bases lay between the germline ends. Germline V gene data show CDR1 as MNHNS and CDR2 as SASEGT. The CDR3 contains 14 residues. The CDR3 DNA follows: TGTGCCAGCAGTGAAGTGTTAGGGAAAGAGACCCAGTACTTC. The encoded protein is CASSEVLGKETQYF.

The table lists this clonotype with a few counts. This chain joins TRBV5-5 and TRBJ2-2; 11 bases line up with TRBD2. Germline V gives CDR1 SGHKS, CDR2 YYEKEE (reference sequence). V shed 4 bases and J 3 bases; nucleotides not matched to a gene: 8. The CDR3 is made up of 17 amino acids. The CDR3 nucleotides are TGTGCCAGCAGCCGGAAACTAGCGGGAGAAGACACCGGGGAGCTGTTTTTT. Translated: CASSRKLAGEDTGELFF.

This clonotype was detected many times. The chain employs TRBV28 and TRBJ2-7; TRBD1 is a possible D gene (6 bases). The CDR3 spans 15 residues. Germline values: CDR1 MDHEN, CDR2 SYDVKM. Trimming shortened V by 5 bases and J by 10 bases, and 24 bases separated the two germline ends. The DNA for the CDR3 is TGTGCCAGCAGTGTCCCATGGGCAGGGGTACAAGTTCAGTACTTC. This encodes CASSVPWAGVQVQYF.